A single sample gave rise to the 32 T cell receptor beta chains below, sequenced in a study of T cell repertoires in cytomegalovirus infection. For these TCRs, the target antigens are not known. TCRdb ran MiXCR on the reads and lists one entry per CDR3 protein. The sample records some 800,000 distinct CDR3 sequences, approximately 32% being singletons. The sample in question was cultured CD8+ T cells from PBMCs, obtained from culture after CMV antigen stimulation. Receptors originate from a human donor in good health (CMV status not recorded). Some clones in this sample may be carry-over from other donors' samples.

V and J are TRBV6-2 or TRBV6-3 and TRBJ2-7; 9 bases are a match to TRBD1. The ends lost 5 bases at V and 4 bases at J; junction bases unmatched: 9. The CDR3 spans 15 residues. Germline V gene sequence: CDR1 MNHEY, CDR2 SVGEGT. In DNA, the CDR3 is TGTGCCAGCAGTCCGGCAGGACAGGGGAAATACGAGCAGTACTTC. As protein: CASSPAGQGKYEQYF.

This clonotype was counted many times. The V call is TRBV7-6, the J call TRBJ1-1; 7 bases agree with TRBD1. The J segment lost 3 bases and the V segment lost 4 bases, leaving 8 bases of the junction unmatched. Looked up from germline, CDR1 is SGHVS and CDR2 is FNYEAQ. There are 15 residues in the CDR3. The DNA of the CDR3 is TGTGCCAGCAGCTACCGGGGACAGCTTCACACTGAAGCTTTCTTT. It codes for CASSYRGQLHTEAFF.

This clonotype was observed a handful of times. The chain combines TRBV2 with TRBJ2-1; 7 positions agree with TRBD1. The J segment lost 4 bases and the V segment lost 9 bases, leaving 3 bases of the junction unmatched. This CDR3 has 12 residues. Germline CDR1 and CDR2: SNHLY and FYNNEI. CDR3 nucleotide sequence: TGTGCCAGTACGGACAGGTACAATGAGCAGTTCTTC. Encoded protein: CASTDRYNEQFF.

This clonotype has only a few counts. The chain links TRBV6-1 to TRBJ2-7; D is unresolved. The V gene lost 1 base and the J gene lost 2 bases, with 9 bases spanning the gap. Per the germline V gene, CDR1 is MNHNS and CDR2 is SASEGT. There are 14 residues in the CDR3. CDR3 coding DNA: TGTGCCAGCAGTGAAGATGAGACCGCCTACGAGCAGTACGTC. This gives the protein CASSEDETAYEQYV.

Concerning this clonotype: A junction boundary mismatches the germline segment, possibly from a read error. V usage is TRBV4-1 and J usage is TRBJ1-5; 7 nucleotides agree with TRBD1. This CDR3 is 16 amino acids long. The V gene's germline CDR1 is MGHRA and CDR2 YSYEKL. In DNA form, the CDR3 reads TGCACCAGCAGCCAAGAAGTGGGGACAGTCAATCAGCCCCAGCATTTT. Protein sequence: CTSSQEVGTVNQPQHF.

The chain employs TRBV12-3 or TRBV12-4 and TRBJ1-6; D unclear. V was pared by 5 bases and J by 2 bases, with 13 bases between. The CDR3 is 16 residues long. CDR3 sequence: CASSELPGTYNSPLHF. The CDR3 nucleotides are TGTGCCAGCAGTGAGCTCCCGGGAACCTATAATTCACCCCTCCACTTT.

The chain links TRBV24-1 to TRBJ2-1, with 9 bases aligning to TRBD2. The CDR3 has 15 amino acids. Germline V gene data show CDR1 as KGHDR and CDR2 as SFDVKD. Trimming removed 3 bases from V and 7 bases from J; junction bases left unmatched: 6. The CDR3, as DNA: TGTGCCACCAGTGATGGGCTAGCGGGGTGGAATGAGCAGTTCTTC. This codes for CATSDGLAGWNEQFF.

This clonotype occurred a few times. The chain recombines TRBV4-2 with TRBJ1-1; no clear D. The germline V gene has CDR1 LGHNA and CDR2 YNFKEQ. The CDR3 is made up of 14 amino acids. V was clipped by 1 base and J by 3 bases, with 9 bases between them. The CDR3 nucleotides read TGTGCCAGCAGCCAAGTTTCTGCAGACACTGAAGCTTTCTTT. Translation gives CASSQVSADTEAFF.

This chain connects TRBV20-1 to TRBJ1-1; maybe TRBD1 (6 bases). CDR1 is DFQATT and CDR2 is SNEGSKA in the germline V gene (reference sequence). Deletions cut 6 bases from V and 1 base from J, with 15 bases between. The CDR3 consists of 14 residues. CDR3 sequence (DNA): TGCAGTGCAACAGACAGGCTAGGGAACACTGAAGCTTTCTTT. This sequence encodes CSATDRLGNTEAFF.

This clonotype has a single count. The CDR3 region is CASSQDEGTSGANVLTF. For the CDR3, the DNA is TGCGCCAGCAGCCAAGATGAAGGGACCTCTGGGGCCAACGTCCTGACTTTC. J is TRBJ2-6 and V is TRBV4-3, with D possibly called TRBD1 or TRBD2 (5 bases each). V lost 0 bases to trimming and J lost 0 bases, with 9 bases between them. CDR3 size: 17 residues. In germline, CDR1 is LGHNA, CDR2 YSLEER.

The chain has TRBV29-1 and TRBJ1-1; weak D call: TRBD1 (5 bases). The ends were cut back, 4 bases at V and 4 bases at J, with 13 bases in the middle. The CDR3 length is 13 residues. CDR1 is SQVTM and CDR2 is ANQGSEA in the germline V gene. Here the CDR3 DNA reads TGCAGCGTTGTTCCCGACAGCAGCACTGAAGCTTTCTTT. Translated, it gives CSVVPDSSTEAFF. The whole variable domain, filled in from reference TRBV29-1 and TRBJ1-1, reads SAVISQKPSRDICQRGTSLTIQCQVDSQVTMMFWYRQQPGQSLTLIATANQGSEATYESGFVIDKFPISRPNLTFSTLTVSNMSPEDSSIYLCSVVPDSSTEAFFGQGTRLTVV.

The rearrangement uses TRBV27 and TRBJ1-2; no definite D call. The germline V gene encodes CDR1 MNHEY and CDR2 SMNVEV (reference sequence). The CDR3 extends over 15 amino acids. Deletions cut 0 bases from V and 4 bases from J, with 12 bases between. CDR3 DNA sequence: TGTGCCAGCAGTTTATCGAGTCAGGTCCCCTATGGCTACACCTTC. Protein sequence: CASSLSSQVPYGYTF.

The rearrangement uses TRBV2 and TRBJ2-7, with 11 bases identical to TRBD1. Germline CDR1 SNHLY, CDR2 FYNNEI. Trimming cost V 10 bases and J 3 bases; bases outside gene matches: 17. The CDR3 covers 17 residues. CDR3 sequence reads: CANRGQGAPSGDYEQYF. CDR3 DNA sequence: TGTGCCAACAGAGGACAGGGGGCTCCTTCGGGAGACTACGAGCAGTACTTC.

The rearrangement links TRBV2 to TRBJ1-2; 7 nucleotides agree with TRBD1. The J segment lost 3 bases and the V segment lost 2 bases, leaving 6 bases of the junction unmatched. The CDR3 is 15 amino acids. Germline V gene sequence: CDR1 SNHLY, CDR2 FYNNEI. The CDR3 reads CASSEFGRGDYGYTF. The CDR3 DNA sequence: TGTGCCAGCAGTGAATTTGGCAGGGGGGACTATGGCTACACCTTC.

The V gene is TRBV6-1, the J gene TRBJ1-2; TRBD1 agrees at 7 bases. With V trimmed by 2 bases and J by 4 bases, 7 bases remained unmatched. The CDR3 has 15 amino acids. The germline V gene encodes CDR1 MNHNS and CDR2 SASEGT. The CDR3 protein is CASSELGQWGYGYTF. The DNA of the CDR3 is TGTGCCAGCAGTGAACTGGGACAGTGGGGCTATGGCTACACCTTC.

This chain connects TRBV12-3 or TRBV12-4 to TRBJ1-5; D not certain. The CDR3 spans 14 residues. Between the trimmed V and J ends, which lost 7 bases and 6 bases, there was a span of 16 bases. The DNA of the CDR3 is TGTGCCAGCACCAAGGAGGGTACGACTCAGCCCCAGCATTTT. This gives the protein CASTKEGTTQPQHF.

CDR3 nucleotides: TGTGCCAGCAGTTCCATCAGGGAGGACCAGTTCTTC. Protein: CASSSIREDQFF. V usage is TRBV6-6 and J usage is TRBJ2-1; tentatively, D is TRBD2 (6 bases). The CDR3 is 12 amino acids. Looked up from germline, CDR1 is MNHNY and CDR2 is SVGAGI (reference sequence). Between the trimmed V and J ends, which lost 4 bases and 13 bases, there was a span of 14 bases.

This chain links TRBV12-3 or TRBV12-4 with TRBJ2-5; D ambiguous. The CDR3 sequence is 13 residues long. Trimming cost V 3 bases and J 2 bases, with 7 bases left between them. For the CDR3, the DNA is TGTGCCAGCAGTTTGGCGACACAAGAGACCCAGTACTTC. It specifies CASSLATQETQYF.

V and J are TRBV19 and TRBJ1-2, with 7 bases identical to TRBD1. Germline trimming cut 8 bases from V and 0 bases from J; bases unmatched to any gene: 3. The germline V gene encodes CDR1 LNHDA and CDR2 SQIVND (reference sequence). The CDR3 has 13 residues. The chain's CDR3 is CASAQGANYGYTF. CDR3 nucleotide sequence: TGTGCCAGTGCCCAGGGGGCTAACTATGGCTACACCTTC.

The CDR3 DNA reads as TGCAGTGCTAGAGATCCCCTGCTAGCGGGGGGTAATGAGCAGTTCTTC. It codes for CSARDPLLAGGNEQFF. V is TRBV20-1 and J is TRBJ2-1, with 11 bases that match TRBD2. This CDR3 spans 16 amino acids. Germline V gene data show CDR1 as DFQATT and CDR2 as SNEGSKA (reference sequence). With 0 bases clipped from V and 7 bases from J, the junction kept 8 bases outside the gene matches.

This clonotype was recorded a few times. The chain has TRBV12-3 or TRBV12-4 and TRBJ1-2; D is possibly TRBD1 (5 bases). This CDR3 spans 15 amino acids. The V end was cut by 1 base, the J end by 5 bases, with 14 bases between. This chain's CDR3 is CASSLDALGGYGYTF. CDR3 coding DNA: TGTGCCAGCAGTTTAGACGCTCTCGGGGGGTATGGCTACACCTTC.

The chain couples TRBV15 to TRBJ1-5, with 7 bases matching TRBD1. The CDR3 extends over 18 amino acids. With 4 bases clipped from V and 0 bases from J, the junction kept 12 bases outside the gene matches. CDR1 LNHNV and CDR2 YYDKDF come from the germline V gene (reference sequence). As DNA, the CDR3 is TGTGCCACCAGCACCGCCGACAGGGATTCTTATAGCAATCAGCCCCAGCATTTT. Protein: CATSTADRDSYSNQPQHF. Drawing the rest from reference TRBV15 and TRBJ1-5, the complete variable domain is DAMVIQNPRYQVTQFGKPVTLSCSQTLNHNVMYWYQQKSSQAPKLLFHYYDKDFNNEADTPDNFQSRRPNTSFCFLDIRSPGLGDTAMYLCATSTADRDSYSNQPQHFGDGTRLSIL.

This clonotype showed up just a few times. This chain connects TRBV5-1 to TRBJ2-1; either TRBD1 or TRBD2 may supply D (5 bases each). V was shortened by 0 bases and J by 6 bases, with 16 bases between the two germline ends. Germline CDR1 SGHRS, CDR2 YFSETQ. The CDR3 loop spans 16 amino acids. The CDR3 spells CASSLVGPYGGNEQFF. In nucleotides, the CDR3 is TGCGCCAGCAGCTTGGTGGGACCTTACGGTGGCAATGAGCAGTTCTTC.

This clonotype has more than one count but fewer than ten. The V gene is TRBV20-1, the J gene TRBJ2-7, with 12 bases matching TRBD2. The V gene's germline CDR1 is DFQATT and CDR2 SNEGSKA (reference sequence). With V trimmed by 6 bases and J by 0 bases, 3 bases remained unmatched. The CDR3 consists of 14 residues. CDR3 loop: CSAKLAGGSYEQYF. The CDR3 region has the DNA TGCAGTGCAAAACTAGCGGGGGGCTCCTACGAGCAGTACTTC.

V usage is TRBV7-8 and J usage is TRBJ2-7, with D maybe TRBD2 (5 bases). This CDR3 is 15 amino acids long. Germline lookup yields CDR1 SGHVS and CDR2 FQNEAQ. Between the trimmed V and J ends, which lost 1 base and 1 base, there was a span of 11 bases. The CDR3 loop reads CASSLEAPGSYEQYV. In DNA form, the CDR3 reads TGTGCCAGCAGCTTAGAAGCCCCGGGGTCCTACGAGCAGTACGTC.

This clonotype was counted a few times. The V call is TRBV6-6, the J call TRBJ2-5; D is perhaps TRBD2 (7 bases). The V end lost 7 bases, the J end lost 1 base, and 13 bases lay between the germline ends. The CDR3 is 14 residues long. Germline V gene data show CDR1 as MNHNY and CDR2 as SVGAGI (reference sequence). The CDR3, as DNA: TGTGCCAGCACCAGCCGGGGGGCCCAAGAGACCCAGTACTTC. Protein product: CASTSRGAQETQYF.

The table lists this clonotype with a few counts. V is TRBV5-1 and J is TRBJ2-1, with a weak D call TRBD2 (6 bases). The CDR3 length is 12 residues. V lost 7 bases and J lost 6, with 11 bases in between. CDR1 and CDR2 (germline): SGHRS, YFSETQ. The CDR3, as DNA: TGCGCCAGCTTTAAGGAGGGCAATGAGCAGTTCTTC. This translates into CASFKEGNEQFF.

This chain joins TRBV4-2 and TRBJ1-1; possible D gene TRBD1, 6 bases. The CDR3 covers 16 residues. Per the germline V gene, CDR1 is LGHNA and CDR2 is YNFKEQ. Deletions cut 6 bases from V and 0 bases from J, with 17 bases between. CDR3 residues: CASSRVSDSLNTEAFF. In DNA, the CDR3 is TGTGCCAGCAGTCGAGTTTCGGACAGCCTGAACACTGAAGCTTTCTTT.

Comment on this clonotype: One end of the junction is discordant with germline, which a read error may explain. This chain joins TRBV6-5 and TRBJ1-4, with D tentatively TRBD1 (5 bases). The CDR3 is 16 residues long. The V gene's germline CDR1 is MNHEY and CDR2 SVGAGI. The CDR3 spells CVSSFSRGATNEKLFF. Here the CDR3 DNA reads TGTGTCAGCAGTTTCAGTCGGGGGGCAACTAATGAAAAACTGTTTTTT.

In its sample, this clonotype was seen many times. V and J are TRBV20-1 and TRBJ1-1; no clear D. The V gene lost 3 bases and the J gene lost 3 bases, with 14 bases spanning the gap. CDR1 and CDR2 from the germline V gene are DFQATT and SNEGSKA (reference sequence). The CDR3 spans 14 residues. CDR3 loop: CSARPPDQYTEAFF. The CDR3 DNA follows: TGCAGTGCTAGGCCCCCGGACCAATACACTGAAGCTTTCTTT.

V usage is TRBV27 and J usage is TRBJ1-2, with TRBD1 matching 10 bases. Germline-derived CDR1 and CDR2 are MNHEY and SMNVEV (reference sequence). V lost 5 bases to trimming and J lost 6 bases; unmatched junction nucleotides: 6. This CDR3 has 14 amino acids. CDR3 region: CASSLRGQGNGYTF. In nucleotides, the CDR3 is TGTGCCAGCAGTCTAAGGGGACAGGGGAATGGCTACACCTTC.

V and J are TRBV9 and TRBJ2-3; D is undetermined. The germline V and J ends were trimmed by 8 bases and 3 bases, with 16 bases remaining between them. Germline V lookup: CDR1 SGDLS, CDR2 YYNGEE. This CDR3 spans 14 amino acids. CDR3: CASGPSGQTDTQYF. The CDR3 DNA reads TGTGCCAGTGGTCCGAGTGGGCAAACAGATACGCAGTATTTT.